This is a list of T cell receptor beta chains from one sample in a study of T cells in Graves' hyperthyroidism and ophthalmopathy. TCRdb itself ran the multiplex PCR reads through MiXCR, one entry per CDR3 protein. Of nearly 600,000 distinct CDR3 sequences listed, 11% to 15% are singletons. Input material: blood. The receptors shown here come from a woman aged 18-29 years with Graves' ophthalmopathy. The CDR3 runs from the conserved cysteine through the conserved F or W. Each record gives: J gene, V gene, CDR3 protein.

j_gene: TRBJ2-1; v_gene: TRBV24-1; CDR3aa: CATSDRGVGQKYNEQFF
j_gene: TRBJ1-5; v_gene: TRBV20-1; CDR3aa: CSARALRDGSNQPQHF
j_gene: TRBJ2-3; v_gene: TRBV7-3; CDR3aa: CASSLRGAPTDTQYF
j_gene: TRBJ2-3; v_gene: TRBV7-8; CDR3aa: CASSFPVGLAGGSTDTQYF
j_gene: TRBJ1-1; v_gene: TRBV6-1; CDR3aa: CASSEYESSEAFF
j_gene: TRBJ2-3; v_gene: TRBV7-3; CDR3aa: CASSLGGQGKDTQYF
j_gene: TRBJ2-7; v_gene: TRBV28; CDR3aa: CASSANYEQYF
j_gene: TRBJ1-4; v_gene: TRBV19; CDR3aa: CASSIQGWATNEKLFF
j_gene: TRBJ1-1; v_gene: TRBV10-3; CDR3aa: CAISDGAVMNTEAFF
j_gene: TRBJ2-1; v_gene: TRBV6-5; CDR3aa: CASSYTSGSYNEQFF
j_gene: TRBJ2-3; v_gene: TRBV2; CDR3aa: CASSGLEGTQYF
j_gene: TRBJ1-1; v_gene: TRBV11-3; CDR3aa: CASSLTQETEAFF
j_gene: TRBJ2-1; v_gene: TRBV7-9; CDR3aa: CASSAAGTGFEQFF
j_gene: TRBJ1-6; v_gene: TRBV6-2/TRBV6-3; CDR3aa: CASRATGTGYSPLHF
j_gene: TRBJ2-3; v_gene: TRBV28; CDR3aa: CASSGAGTDTQYF
j_gene: TRBJ2-7; v_gene: TRBV7-2; CDR3aa: CASSSTFGASYEQYF
j_gene: TRBJ2-1; v_gene: TRBV5-5; CDR3aa: CASRWVLAKRDEQFF
j_gene: TRBJ2-7; v_gene: TRBV27; CDR3aa: CASSLSLSRITYEQYF
j_gene: TRBJ2-3; v_gene: TRBV9; CDR3aa: CASSVGSSGSRADTQYF
j_gene: TRBJ2-3; v_gene: TRBV2; CDR3aa: CASGGLAGGPGTDTQYF